This paragraph covers one TCR beta chain sequence. Its cognate antigen is unknown. The PCR was carried out with 60 Vbeta primers and 13 Jbeta primers. Generated by immunoSEQ multiplex PCR, the TCRdb table keeps only in-frame clones and is missing some. The sample holds around 110,000 clones, roughly 79% seen once. The V end lost 0 bases, the J end lost 6 bases, and 15 bases lay between the germline ends. The germline V gene encodes CDR1 MNHEY and CDR2 SVGAGI. This CDR3 contains 15 residues. This entry is derived from a study of cytomegalovirus exposure and HLA in healthy donors. Findings and caveats of the study: It was reported that TCR beta sequences correctly inferred the HLA-A and HLA-B alleles for most subjects.

The sample taken for sequencing was PBMCs. The gene calls are TRBV6-5 and TRBJ2-7, with D perhaps matching TRBD2 (6 bases). This receptor was obtained from a woman aged 18-29 years in good health and CMV-seronegative. The CDR3 coding sequence is TGTGCCAGCAGTTACTCGACACCGGACGGGGGCGAGCAGTACTTC. This encodes CASSYSTPDGGEQYF.